This T cell receptor beta chain derives from a study of cytomegalovirus exposure and HLA in healthy donors. V lost 7 bases, J lost 4 bases, and 8 bases stayed unmatched. The CDR3 length is 15 residues. Germline CDR1 reads SGHDT; CDR2 reads YYEEEE. PCR primers comprised 60 Vbeta and 13 Jbeta primers. This table comes from immunoSEQ multiplex PCR, and its TCRdb copy is limited to in-frame clones, with some not included. In the table there are hundreds of thousands of clones, 80% to 90% of which are singletons. The sample taken for sequencing was PBMCs. The TCR sequence derives from a man aged 25 to 45 in good health and CMV-seronegative. This rearrangement joins TRBV5-6 to TRBJ2-2; 9 bases map to TRBD2. The CDR3 reads CASGIAGDLTGELFF. The CDR3 DNA reads TGTGCCAGCGGAATAGCGGGGGACCTCACCGGGGAGCTGTTTTTT.